The 25 T cell receptor beta chains presented below share a single source sample, sequenced in a study of beta chain features in type 1 diabetes. Overall study findings and caveats: There was a moderate but significant shortening of TCRB CDR3s in all four CD4+ subsets of Type 1 diabetes patients.

cDNA synthesis used the whole RNA isolate, giving expressed TCRB sequences. Data came from immunoSEQ multiplex PCR; TCRdb stores just in-frame clones and leaves some out. The repertoire holds approximately 250,000 clones, with approximately 24% as singletons. The antigens of these receptors remain unknown. The sequencing sample was made of naive CD4+ T cells from blood. The receptors come from a woman between 25 and 40 years old with type 1 diabetes.

The genes are TRBV6-5 and TRBJ1-1; D unresolved. V lost 5 bases to trimming and J lost 5 bases, with 15 bases between them. CDR1 MNHEY and CDR2 SVGAGI come from the germline V gene. This CDR3 contains 14 residues. The CDR3 DNA reads as TGTGCCAGCAGTACTAGACCACTTGGGACTGAAGCTTTCTTT. Protein product: CASSTRPLGTEAFF.

The chain has TRBV7-2 and TRBJ1-5, with TRBD1 as a possible D gene (5 bases). This CDR3 region has 16 residues. The germline V gene encodes CDR1 SGHTA and CDR2 FQGNSA. The germline V and J ends were trimmed by 2 bases and 3 bases, with 14 bases remaining between them. Here the CDR3 reads CASSLYTGGPNQPQHF. CDR3 bases: TGTGCCAGCAGCTTATATACAGGAGGGCCCAATCAGCCCCAGCATTTT.

This chain joins TRBV29-1 and TRBJ2-1; TRBD2 agrees at 7 bases. The CDR3 length is 14 residues. Looked up from germline, CDR1 is SQVTM and CDR2 is ANQGSEA. With V trimmed by 2 bases and J by 3 bases, 4 bases remained unmatched. In DNA form, the CDR3 reads TGCAGCGTTGAAAGCGGGGTCAACTACAATGAGCAGTTCTTC. Translated: CSVESGVNYNEQFF.

This clone appeared once. V usage is TRBV4-1 and J usage is TRBJ1-2; D may be TRBD1 (5 bases). This CDR3 has 14 amino acids. Germline V CDR1 and CDR2: MGHRA, YSYEKL. The V end lost 0 bases, the J end lost 8 bases, and 13 bases lay between the germline ends. This CDR3 is CASSQDLGLRGYTF. In DNA form, the CDR3 reads TGCGCCAGCAGCCAAGACCTGGGGCTCCGCGGCTACACCTTC.

This chain joins TRBV27 and TRBJ2-7, with D possibly TRBD1 on 6 matching bases. Germline values: CDR1 MNHEY, CDR2 SMNVEV (reference sequence). Trimming shortened V by 5 bases and J by 3 bases, and 14 bases separated the two germline ends. The CDR3 has 14 amino acids. The CDR3 nucleotides are TGTGCCAGCAGTATGGACAGCCCTTACTACGAGCAGTACTTC. Its protein product is CASSMDSPYYEQYF.

This clone was seen more than once but under ten times. V and J are TRBV7-9 and TRBJ1-1, with TRBD1 matching over 7 bases. Trimming removed 5 bases from V and 0 bases from J; junction bases left unmatched: 3. The CDR3 is made up of 14 amino acids. Germline values: CDR1 SEHNR, CDR2 FQNEAQ (reference sequence). CDR3 amino acids: CASSRDSVNTEAFF. In DNA form, the CDR3 reads TGTGCCAGCAGCCGGGACAGCGTGAACACTGAAGCTTTCTTT.

This clone was seen a few times. CDR3 loop: CASSLTSGTYNEQFF. CDR3 bases: TGTGCCAGCAGCCTCACTAGCGGAACCTACAATGAGCAGTTCTTC. The chain carries TRBV5-4 and TRBJ2-1; 8 bases line up with TRBD2. Germline V gene data show CDR1 as SGHNT and CDR2 as YYREEE (reference sequence). Trimming removed 4 bases from V and 2 bases from J; junction bases left unmatched: 5. This CDR3 region has 15 residues.

This clone was seen a handful of times. The chain combines TRBV4-1 with TRBJ2-1; 13 positions agree with TRBD2. The CDR3 totals 15 residues. Germline-derived CDR1 and CDR2 are MGHRA and YSYEKL. Trimming cost V 4 bases and J 6 bases; bases outside gene matches: 3. The CDR3 sequence: CASSRGLAGTNEQFF. The CDR3 DNA sequence: TGCGCCAGCAGCCGGGGACTAGCGGGGACCAATGAGCAGTTCTTC.

The rearrangement joins TRBV4-1 to TRBJ2-7; TRBD1 matches at 12 bases. The CDR3 contains 14 residues. In germline, CDR1 is MGHRA, CDR2 YSYEKL. J was trimmed by 12 bases and V by 3 bases; bases with no gene match: 9. The CDR3 DNA reads TGCGCCAGCAGCCATTCGGGACAGGGGGCCAGAAGGTACTTC. It yields the protein CASSHSGQGARRYF.

This clone was found a few times. The gene calls are TRBV7-9 and TRBJ2-1; possibly TRBD1 for D (5 bases). This CDR3 is 15 amino acids long. Germline CDR1 SEHNR, CDR2 FQNEAQ (reference sequence). V was pared by 5 bases and J by 7 bases, with 18 bases between. In DNA form, the CDR3 reads TGTGCCAGCAGCCTACTGGGGCAACCAGTGAATGAGCAGTTCTTC. This sequence encodes CASSLLGQPVNEQFF.

CDR3 in amino acids: CASSARDRVEAQYF. DNA for the CDR3: TGTGCCAGCAGTGCCCGGGACAGAGTGGAGGCCCAGTACTTC. The genes are TRBV25-1 and TRBJ2-5; TRBD1 matches 7 bases. The germline CDR1 and CDR2 sequences are MGHDK and SYGVNS. Unmatched junction bases numbered 11, after V lost 4 bases and J lost 9 bases. This CDR3 spans 14 amino acids.

The chain couples TRBV4-1 to TRBJ2-3, with a possible D match to TRBD2 (5 bases). The length of the CDR3 is 15 residues. The V end was cut by 0 bases, the J end by 6 bases, with 13 bases between. Germline V lookup: CDR1 MGHRA, CDR2 YSYEKL. The CDR3 is CASSQDRASGDTQYF. The CDR3 nucleotides are TGCGCCAGCAGCCAAGATCGGGCGAGCGGTGATACGCAGTATTTT.

This clone appeared a few times. V and J are TRBV7-2 and TRBJ2-7; D possibly corresponds to TRBD2 (6 bases). V lost 0 bases, J lost 3 bases, and 15 bases lay in between. Germline V gene sequence: CDR1 SGHTA, CDR2 FQGNSA. The CDR3 contains 16 residues. CDR3 in amino acids: CASSLAPSGLRYEQYF. CDR3 DNA: TGTGCCAGCAGCTTAGCCCCATCGGGACTTCGCTACGAGCAGTACTTC.

This chain uses TRBV27 with TRBJ1-2; the D is unclear. The CDR3 is made up of 13 amino acids. V lost 4 bases to trimming and J lost 0 bases, with 6 bases between them. Germline CDR1 reads MNHEY; CDR2 reads SMNVEV (reference sequence). CDR3 region: CASSSTPNYGYTF. In DNA form, the CDR3 reads TGTGCCAGCAGTTCAACACCTAACTATGGCTACACCTTC.

The genes are TRBV4-1 and TRBJ1-1; a weak D match, TRBD1 (5 bases). CDR1 and CDR2 (germline): MGHRA, YSYEKL. This CDR3 comprises 15 residues. The V end lost 1 base, the J end lost 1 base, and 10 bases lay between the germline ends. CDR3 protein: CASSQGRQWNTEAFF. The CDR3 DNA follows: TGCGCCAGCAGCCAAGGTCGACAGTGGAACACTGAAGCTTTCTTT.

The genes are TRBV28 and TRBJ2-2; no reliable D call. CDR1 is MDHEN and CDR2 is SYDVKM in the germline V gene. The germline V and J ends were trimmed by 3 bases and 0 bases, with 11 bases remaining between them. The CDR3 is 16 amino acids. CDR3 sequence (DNA): TGTGCCAGCAGTTTCCACAGCTCTTCGAACACCGGGGAGCTGTTTTTT. This codes for CASSFHSSSNTGELFF.

This chain links TRBV27 with TRBJ2-5, with 8 bases lining up with TRBD2. This CDR3 has 14 amino acids. V lost 6 bases and J lost 5; bases outside the gene matches: 8. CDR1 and CDR2 (germline): MNHEY, SMNVEV (reference sequence). The CDR3 here is CASSRTSGWETQYF. CDR3 nucleotide sequence: TGTGCCAGCAGCCGAACTAGCGGATGGGAGACCCAGTACTTC.

This clone was seen a handful of times. The rearrangement joins TRBV25-1 to TRBJ1-4; D may be TRBD1 (5 bases). Deletions cut 8 bases from V and 8 bases from J, with 18 bases between. Germline V gene data show CDR1 as MGHDK and CDR2 as SYGVNS. This CDR3 comprises 14 residues. This CDR3 reads CASGGTAQIEKLFF. CDR3 bases: TGTGCCAGCGGGGGGACTGCACAGATCGAAAAACTGTTTTTT. Complete variable domain (other parts from reference TRBV25-1 and TRBJ1-4): EADIYQTPRYLVIGTGKKITLECSQTMGHDKMYWYQQDPGMELHLIHYSYGVNSTEKGDLSSESTVSRIRTEHFPLTLESARPSHTSQYLCASGGTAQIEKLFFGSGTQLSVL.

This clone appeared a few times. This CDR3 is CATSRDRGGYEQYF. The CDR3 DNA reads TGTGCCACCAGCAGAGATAGAGGGGGCTACGAGCAGTACTTC. V and J are TRBV15 and TRBJ2-7; possibly TRBD1 for D (6 bases). CDR1 and CDR2 from the germline V gene are LNHNV and YYDKDF (reference sequence). V was cut by 0 bases and J by 3 bases, with 9 bases left in between. The CDR3 loop spans 14 amino acids.

Only a few counts were recorded for this clone. The chain couples TRBV15 to TRBJ2-7; D gene uncertain. V was trimmed by 6 bases and J by 2 bases, leaving 8 bases between them. The CDR3 is made up of 12 amino acids. Germline CDR1 is LNHNV and CDR2 is YYDKDF (reference sequence). The DNA of the CDR3 is TGTGCCACCAGGGCCAGGACCTACGAGCAGTACTTC. Translated: CATRARTYEQYF.

The chain recombines TRBV29-1 with TRBJ2-5, with unresolved D. Germline-derived CDR1 and CDR2 are SQVTM and ANQGSEA. The CDR3 runs 13 residues. V lost 3 bases and J lost 2, with 10 bases in between. The CDR3 protein is CSVDSSEQETQYF. The CDR3 DNA reads TGCAGCGTTGATTCGAGCGAACAAGAGACCCAGTACTTC.

The chain recombines TRBV19 with TRBJ2-7, with D maybe TRBD2 (6 bases). The CDR3 is 15 residues long. V gave up 3 bases and J gave up 4 bases, with 16 bases separating them. CDR1 LNHDA and CDR2 SQIVND come from the germline V gene (reference sequence). Here the CDR3 reads CASSMLAGGLYEQYF. The CDR3 DNA reads as TGTGCCAGTAGTATGTTGGCCGGAGGGCTTTACGAGCAGTACTTC.

This clone was detected only a few times. The chain couples TRBV19 to TRBJ2-6; D is unresolved. Germline CDR1 LNHDA, CDR2 SQIVND (reference sequence). This CDR3 is 15 amino acids long. V lost 4 bases to trimming and J lost 2 bases, with 9 bases between them. CDR3 coding DNA: TGTGCCAGTAGTACTACAGACCCTGGGGCCAACGTCCTGACTTTC. It is translated as CASSTTDPGANVLTF.

This clone occurred a few times. The V and J genes are TRBV5-1 and TRBJ1-2; D gene unclear. The CDR3 runs to 13 residues. Germline V gene data show CDR1 as SGHRS and CDR2 as YFSETQ. Trimming took 2 bases from V and 2 from J, leaving 7 bases between them. The CDR3 sequence: CASSLISNYGYTF. CDR3 in DNA: TGCGCCAGCAGCTTAATATCGAACTATGGCTACACCTTC.

The chain combines TRBV5-1 with TRBJ2-7; 14 positions match TRBD2. The CDR3 loop spans 15 amino acids. V was clipped by 6 bases and J by 6 bases; unmatched bases: 8. Per the germline V gene, CDR1 is SGHRS and CDR2 is YFSETQ. CDR3 sequence: CASTFGTSGSGEQYF. The CDR3 nucleotides read TGCGCCAGCACCTTTGGGACTAGCGGGAGTGGCGAGCAGTACTTC.